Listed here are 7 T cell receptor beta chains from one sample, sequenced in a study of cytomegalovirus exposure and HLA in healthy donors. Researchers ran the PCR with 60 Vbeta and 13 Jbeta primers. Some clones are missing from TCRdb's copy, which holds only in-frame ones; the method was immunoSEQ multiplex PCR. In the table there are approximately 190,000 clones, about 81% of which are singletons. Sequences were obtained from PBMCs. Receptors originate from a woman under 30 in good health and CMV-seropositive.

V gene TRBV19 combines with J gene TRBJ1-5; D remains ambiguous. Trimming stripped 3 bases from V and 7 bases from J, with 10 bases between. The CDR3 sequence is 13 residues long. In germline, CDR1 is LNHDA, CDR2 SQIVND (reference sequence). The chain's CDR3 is CASSMDWNQPQHF. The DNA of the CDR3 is TGTGCCAGTAGTATGGACTGGAACCAGCCCCAGCATTTT. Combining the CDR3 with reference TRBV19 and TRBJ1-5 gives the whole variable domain DGGITQSPKYLFRKEGQNVTLSCEQNLNHDAMYWYRQDPGQGLRLIYYSQIVNDFQKGDIAEGYSVSREKKESFPLTVTSAQKNPTAFYLCASSMDWNQPQHFGDGTRLSIL.

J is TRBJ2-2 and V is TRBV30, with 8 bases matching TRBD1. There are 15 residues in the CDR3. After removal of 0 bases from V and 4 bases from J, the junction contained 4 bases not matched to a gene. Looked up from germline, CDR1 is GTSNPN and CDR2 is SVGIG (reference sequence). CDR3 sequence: CAWSVRTGITGELFF. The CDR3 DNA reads TGTGCCTGGAGTGTAAGGACAGGGATCACCGGGGAGCTGTTTTTT.

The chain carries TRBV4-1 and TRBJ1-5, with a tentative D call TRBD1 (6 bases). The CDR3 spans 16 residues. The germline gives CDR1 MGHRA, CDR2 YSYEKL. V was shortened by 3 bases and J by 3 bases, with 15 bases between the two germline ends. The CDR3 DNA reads TGCGCCAGCAGCCACCCAACTACAGGGAACAATCAGCCCCAGCATTTT. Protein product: CASSHPTTGNNQPQHF.

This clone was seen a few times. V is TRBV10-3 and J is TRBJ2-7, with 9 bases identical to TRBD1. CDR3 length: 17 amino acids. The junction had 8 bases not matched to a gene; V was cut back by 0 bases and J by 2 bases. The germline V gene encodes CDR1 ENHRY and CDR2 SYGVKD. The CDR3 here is CAISESLVGDRAYEQYF. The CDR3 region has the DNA TGTGCCATCAGTGAGTCCTTGGTGGGGGACAGGGCCTACGAGCAGTACTTC.

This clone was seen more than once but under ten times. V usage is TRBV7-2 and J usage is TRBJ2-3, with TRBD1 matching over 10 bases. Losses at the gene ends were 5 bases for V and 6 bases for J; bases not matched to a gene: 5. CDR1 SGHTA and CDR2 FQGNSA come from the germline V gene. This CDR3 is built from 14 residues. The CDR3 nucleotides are TGTGCCAGCAGCCGGGACAGGGGTGGGGATACGCAGTATTTT. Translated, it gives CASSRDRGGDTQYF.

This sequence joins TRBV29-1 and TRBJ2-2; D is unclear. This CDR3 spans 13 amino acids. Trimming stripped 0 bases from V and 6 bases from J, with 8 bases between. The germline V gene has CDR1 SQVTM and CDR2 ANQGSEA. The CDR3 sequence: CSVEDLVAGELFF. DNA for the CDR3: TGCAGCGTTGAAGATCTAGTGGCCGGGGAGCTGTTTTTT.

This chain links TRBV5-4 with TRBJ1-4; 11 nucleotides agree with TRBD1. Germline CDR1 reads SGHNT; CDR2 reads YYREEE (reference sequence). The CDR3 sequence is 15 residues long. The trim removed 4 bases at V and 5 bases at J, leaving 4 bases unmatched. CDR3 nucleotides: TGTGCCAGCAGCCGGGGACAGGGGGAGAATGAAAAACTGTTTTTT. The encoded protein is CASSRGQGENEKLFF.